The sequence of this TCR beta chain was determined in a study of cytotoxic CD8 clonotypes in ibrutinib-treated CLL (dated by TCRdb to the early 2020s). Study-level background: The cohort had 11 relapsed/refractory and approximately 15 treatment-naive patients; 17 were IGHV unmutated. Samples averaged about 260,000 productive templates and 94,082 productive rearrangements. Longitudinal samples were obtainable from about 30% of the roughly 90 participants in the trial. Partial responses were observed in around 25 patients and complete responses in 2; after a median follow-up of around 68 months, remission was maintained in about 15 patients and progression was observed in approximately 12. Response samples were obtained after a median of approximately twelve months of treatment, with a range of roughly 6 to 40 months. Cryopreserved peripheral blood mononuclear cells were collected at three points: before therapy, at response, and at either sustained remission or disease progression. Every sample from remission and from progressive disease was obtained while the patients were still on ibrutinib.

General findings and caveats noted by the study authors: At ibrutinib response clonality went up, during sustained remission it held steady, and at progression it dropped back toward baseline. Sampling times were not matched between patients in sustained remission and patients whose disease was progressing, and lymph node repertoires were not examined. At baseline, clonality was higher than in age-matched healthy donors and showed a strong correlation with circulating CD8+ T-cell counts. Public clonotypes were rare and either contracted or stayed stable during treatment, and the rise in clonality at ibrutinib response reflected the expansion of private clonotypes.

As for this clone: No cognate antigen has been identified for it. Per-base qualities were not stored, and no clone one base away is much larger.

The sample's time point label is to be understood as: progressive disease on ibrutinib. For TCR beta library preparation, approximately 2 micrograms of genomic DNA were extracted from the cryopreserved PBMCs. Longitudinal blood samples from CLL patients on ibrutinib monotherapy were analyzed using high-throughput TCR beta sequencing. The patients were enrolled in a single-center, open-label phase 2 trial of ibrutinib monotherapy. Each clonotype received, on average, about 9.7x coverage in deep resolution sequencing performed on a MiSeq, where the target depth lay between 1 in 1 million and 1 in 200,000 T cells. TCR beta libraries were generated with the immunoSEQ hsTCRB Kit. In the source study's methods: The data were analyzed with ImmunoSEQ Analyzer and ImmunoSEQ Data Assistant, and V, D and J gene assignments followed IMGT definitions. Clonality, which ranges from 0 to 1, was calculated by subtracting the normalized Shannon entropy of productive rearrangement frequencies from one. Public clonotype analysis was restricted to overrepresented clonotypes comprising at least 0.05% of each patient's repertoire. Some twelve age-matched healthy donor repertoires from immuneACCESS were used as controls for clonality. TCRdb re-hosts the immuneACCESS table, in-frame sequences only. Its copies lack some clones; in the studies checked, an unresolved V gene accounts for under half of them, and the cause for the rest is not known. Clone size and the V and J calls come from that table; the DNA yielded D and trimming. The sample yields around 150,000 clones; about 88% were counted once. The ten biggest clones cover approximately 2.9% of the sample.

The germline V gene (reference sequence) provides CDR1 SEHNR and CDR2 FQNEAQ. V is clipped by 4 bases and J by 5 bases, and the sequence between their germline boundaries is 6 bases long. The CDR3, cysteine through phenylalanine, is 12 amino acids long. Only the CDR3 portion is preserved as DNA: 36 bases, with reading frame beginning at the first base. The sequence is built from TRBV7-9 and TRBJ1-5; the D gene is perhaps TRBD1, on 5 matching bases. The clonotype was recovered from a human donor with chronic lymphocytic leukemia. Here the sequenced sample was PBMCs, taken at disease progression, from a patient treated with ibrutinib. CDR3 region: CASSWGDQPQHF. The DNA reads TGTGCCAGCAGCTGGGGGGATCAGCCCCAGCATTTT.